The source of this TCR beta chain is a study of shared T cell receptors in the human thymus. Assay: immunoSEQ multiplex PCR; the TCRdb copy retains only in-frame clones and omits some. The sample holds 720,000 or so clones, approximately 85% seen once. The CDR3 runs to 21 residues. Trimming took 0 bases from V and 0 from J; bases not matched to a gene: 16. Germline assignment: CDR1 LGHNA and CDR2 YNFKEQ. The same data also contributed to another study, on human thymus T cells.

The receptor's source is a girl less than two years old with a congenital heart defect. Sequencing was performed on thymocytes. The rearrangement joins TRBV4-2 to TRBJ1-5, with TRBD1 matching 8 bases. The CDR3 bases are TGTGCCAGCAGCCAAGAACCTCCGACAGGGGCCGGGCCGCATAGCAATCAGCCCCAGCATTTT. This gives the protein CASSQEPPTGAGPHSNQPQHF.